One T cell receptor (beta chain) is described in this entry. This sample was taken from a study of T cells in Graves' hyperthyroidism and ophthalmopathy. The CDR3 extends over 17 amino acids. Losses at the gene ends were 7 bases for V and 2 bases for J; bases not matched to a gene: 8. Exclusion of a patient resulted from uncontrolled infection, other autoimmune disease, pregnancy or lactation. RNA transcripts served as the template for amplifying TCR beta CDR3 regions. In the first-round RT-PCR of the TCR CDR3, the HTBI primer set was used. TCRdb fed the multiplex PCR reads into MiXCR, producing one record per CDR3 protein. The sample contains a few hundred thousand distinct CDR3 sequences, about 18% of which appear only once.

The chain couples TRBV12-3 or TRBV12-4 to TRBJ1-6; TRBD1 matches 10 bases. The origin of this receptor is a man aged 18 to 30 with Graves' ophthalmopathy. The sequenced sample was blood. The CDR3: CASKVGTGATYNSPLHF. The DNA of the CDR3 is TGTGCCAGCAAAGTCGGGACAGGGGCCACCTATAATTCACCCCTCCACTTT.